One and the same sample provided the 27 T cell receptor beta chains below, sequenced in a study of identical twins. TCRdb fed the 5' RACE reads into MiXCR, producing one record per CDR3 protein. The repertoire holds about 530,000 distinct CDR3 sequences, with approximately 20% as singletons. The data also belong to a second study, concerning yellow fever vaccine responses in identical twins.

The material sequenced was CD4+ T cells sorted from blood. The receptors were gathered from a woman under 30 in good health.

This chain uses TRBV12-3 or TRBV12-4 with TRBJ2-1; D might be TRBD1 (5 bases). Trimming shortened V by 1 base and J by 2 bases, and 18 bases separated the two germline ends. The CDR3 is made up of 18 amino acids. For the CDR3, the DNA is TGTGCCAGCAGTTTAGAGGGGTCTGCTAGTAGGGCCTACAATGAGCAGTTCTTC. This encodes CASSLEGSASRAYNEQFF.

CDR3 coding DNA: TGTGCCAGCAGCTTAGCGTTGGGACTAACAACTAGCACAGATACGCAGTATTTT. Translation: CASSLALGLTTSTDTQYF. The chain uses TRBV7-8 and TRBJ2-3, with TRBD2 matching 7 bases. Trimming removed 0 bases from V and 0 bases from J; junction bases left unmatched: 9. Germline CDR1 SGHVS, CDR2 FQNEAQ. CDR3 length: 18 residues.

This clonotype was observed a few times. The J gene is TRBJ2-3, the V gene TRBV2, with D perhaps being TRBD1 or TRBD2 (6 bases each). The CDR3 is 15 residues long. Germline values: CDR1 SNHLY, CDR2 FYNNEI. Trimming cost V 3 bases and J 1 base, with 11 bases left between them. Written as DNA, the CDR3 is TGTGCCAGCAGTGATGAGGGGGGTGGCACAGATACGCAGTATTTT. It specifies CASSDEGGGTDTQYF.

The rearrangement joins TRBV5-1 to TRBJ2-1; 10 positions match TRBD1. CDR1 and CDR2 from the germline V gene are SGHRS and YFSETQ. CDR3 length: 15 amino acids. J gave up 6 bases and V 3 bases, and 6 bases lay outside the gene matches. CDR3 nucleotides: TGCGCCAGCAGCTACGGACAGGGGGAAGGCAATGAGCAGTTCTTC. It specifies CASSYGQGEGNEQFF.

This clonotype turned up a few times. The chain uses TRBV9 and TRBJ2-2; no firm D call. CDR3 length: 15 amino acids. The V and J ends lost 0 bases and 2 bases respectively, with 8 bases between them. Looked up from germline, CDR1 is SGDLS and CDR2 is YYNGEE. CDR3: CASSVDSSNTGELFF. CDR3 nucleotides: TGTGCCAGCAGCGTAGACAGCTCAAACACCGGGGAGCTGTTTTTT.

The V call is TRBV11-2, the J call TRBJ2-1, with 9 bases that match TRBD1. J was trimmed by 5 bases and V by 5 bases; bases with no gene match: 10. Germline CDR1 and CDR2: SGHAT and FQNNGV. The CDR3 loop spans 16 amino acids. CDR3 sequence (DNA): TGTGCCAGCAGCAGGCGCCGGGACAGGGTGGACAATGAGCAGTTCTTC. It codes for CASSRRRDRVDNEQFF. The full variable domain, completed using reference TRBV11-2 and TRBJ2-1, is EAGVAQSPRYKIIEKRQSVAFWCNPISGHATLYWYQQILGQGPKLLIQFQNNGVVDDSQLPKDRFSAERLKGVDSTLKIQPAKLEDSAVYLCASSRRRDRVDNEQFFGPGTRLTVL.

This chain joins TRBV2 and TRBJ1-1; D is possibly TRBD1 (6 bases). V gave up 6 bases and J gave up 1 base, with 18 bases separating them. The CDR3 has 16 residues. Germline V gene lookup returns CDR1 SNHLY and CDR2 FYNNEI. The CDR3 is CASRNMGGTKNTEAFF. For the CDR3, the DNA is TGTGCCAGCAGAAACATGGGGGGGACAAAGAACACTGAAGCTTTCTTT.

This clonotype was detected a few times. The chain recombines TRBV7-2 with TRBJ2-1; 8 bases match TRBD2. Per the germline V gene, CDR1 is SGHTA and CDR2 is FQGNSA. J lost 2 bases, V lost 4 bases, and 7 bases had no gene match. The CDR3 contains 16 residues. In DNA form, the CDR3 reads TGTGCCAGCAGCTCCCAAGGACTAGCAGCCTACAATGAGCAGTTCTTC. Protein product: CASSSQGLAAYNEQFF.

The rearrangement links TRBV28 to TRBJ2-1; no clear D gene. There are 13 residues in the CDR3. Trimming removed 5 bases at V and 4 bases at J, with 9 bases between. CDR1 MDHEN and CDR2 SYDVKM come from the germline V gene. CDR3 sequence reads: CASSTHSYNEQFF. The CDR3 nucleotides read TGTGCCAGCAGTACACACAGTTACAATGAGCAGTTCTTC. Drawing the rest from reference TRBV28 and TRBJ2-1, the complete variable domain is DVKVTQSSRYLVKRTGEKVFLECVQDMDHENMFWYRQDPGLGLRLIYFSYDVKMKEKGDIPEGYSVSREKKERFSLILESASTNQTSMYLCASSTHSYNEQFFGPGTRLTVL.

This clonotype turned up a few times. The chain employs TRBV27 and TRBJ1-6; a possible D gene is TRBD1 (6 bases). The CDR3 contains 17 residues. V dropped 4 bases and J dropped 0 bases, with 13 bases sitting between them. Per germline, CDR1 MNHEY and CDR2 SMNVEV (reference sequence). The CDR3 sequence is CASSSRGVGSYNSPLHF. For the CDR3, the DNA is TGTGCCAGCAGTTCCAGGGGTGTGGGCTCCTATAATTCACCCCTCCACTTT.

This clonotype was observed a handful of times. The rearrangement uses TRBV7-3 and TRBJ2-7, with D possibly being TRBD2 (5 bases). CDR1 is SGHTA and CDR2 is FQGTGA in the germline V gene. V was clipped by 5 bases and J by 2 bases, with 19 bases between them. The CDR3 extends over 16 amino acids. CDR3 residues: CASSPTPEVSPYEQYF. For the CDR3, the DNA is TGTGCCAGCAGCCCTACCCCGGAGGTCTCCCCCTACGAGCAGTACTTC.

This clonotype was seen a handful of times. J is TRBJ2-5 and V is TRBV20-1, with D tentatively TRBD2 (6 bases). The CDR3 is made up of 14 amino acids. Germline loops: CDR1 DFQATT, CDR2 SNEGSKA (reference sequence). Trimming removed 3 bases from V and 1 base from J, with 12 bases in between. The CDR3 nucleotides are TGCAGTGCTAGCGGGAGAGGGAGCCAAGAGACCCAGTACTTC. This gives the protein CSASGRGSQETQYF.

This clonotype was recorded a few times. This chain uses TRBV7-6 with TRBJ2-1, with 11 bases aligning to TRBD2. Germline CDR1 reads SGHVS; CDR2 reads FNYEAQ. The CDR3 consists of 17 residues. V was clipped by 1 base and J by 5 bases; unmatched bases: 7. This chain's CDR3 is CASSLVPSLAGDNEQFF. The CDR3 DNA is TGTGCCAGCAGCTTAGTCCCCTCACTAGCGGGAGACAATGAGCAGTTCTTC.

This clonotype was counted only a few times. V usage is TRBV3-1 and J usage is TRBJ2-1; 16 bases line up with TRBD2. The germline gives CDR1 LGHDT, CDR2 YNNKEL (reference sequence). The CDR3 length is 17 residues. V lost 4 bases to trimming and J lost 10 bases; unmatched junction nucleotides: 10. Written as DNA, the CDR3 is TGTGCCAGCAGCCTCGGGACTAGCGGGAGGGCTGGTATGGAGCAGTTCTTC. Translating it yields CASSLGTSGRAGMEQFF.

This chain connects TRBV12-3 or TRBV12-4 to TRBJ1-3; no definite D call. V was clipped by 7 bases and J by 2 bases, with 12 bases between them. The CDR3 runs 14 residues. The DNA for the CDR3 is TGTGCCAGCACCTTTGACGTCCCTGGAAACACCATATATTTT. Amino acids: CASTFDVPGNTIYF.

This clonotype occurred a few times. V gene TRBV28 combines with J gene TRBJ1-4; 7 bases are shared with TRBD1. Germline values: CDR1 MDHEN, CDR2 SYDVKM. Trimming cost V 5 bases and J 7 bases; bases outside gene matches: 16. The CDR3 runs to 17 residues. CDR3: CASSKASQTRGIEKLFF. In DNA, the CDR3 is TGTGCCAGCAGTAAAGCTTCCCAGACCAGGGGGATTGAAAAACTGTTTTTT. Full variable domain (missing parts from reference TRBV28 and TRBJ1-4): DVKVTQSSRYLVKRTGEKVFLECVQDMDHENMFWYRQDPGLGLRLIYFSYDVKMKEKGDIPEGYSVSREKKERFSLILESASTNQTSMYLCASSKASQTRGIEKLFFGSGTQLSVL.

The J gene is TRBJ2-1, the V gene TRBV5-1; D remains ambiguous. Trimming took 4 bases from V and 8 from J, leaving 7 bases between them. This CDR3 spans 11 amino acids. Germline V gene lookup returns CDR1 SGHRS and CDR2 YFSETQ. The CDR3 spells CASSRNYEQFF. The DNA for the CDR3 is TGCGCCAGCAGCCGCAATTATGAGCAGTTCTTC.

This rearrangement joins TRBV27 to TRBJ2-7; D is undetermined. The CDR3 is 14 residues long. V lost 6 bases and J 5 bases, leaving 17 bases between the germline ends. Germline lookup yields CDR1 MNHEY and CDR2 SMNVEV (reference sequence). The chain's CDR3 is CASRTGGVKNEQYF. In DNA form, the CDR3 reads TGTGCCAGCAGGACGGGCGGTGTAAAAAACGAGCAGTACTTC.

This chain uses TRBV28 with TRBJ2-1; D remains unclear. Germline V gene data show CDR1 as MDHEN and CDR2 as SYDVKM. Trimming left V 3 bases short and J 10 bases short, with 10 bases between. CDR3 length equals 12 residues. The CDR3 loop is CASSLGTKEQFF. Here the CDR3 DNA reads TGTGCCAGCAGTTTGGGCACCAAAGAGCAGTTCTTC. The full variable domain, rest sourced from reference TRBV28 and TRBJ2-1, is DVKVTQSSRYLVKRTGEKVFLECVQDMDHENMFWYRQDPGLGLRLIYFSYDVKMKEKGDIPEGYSVSREKKERFSLILESASTNQTSMYLCASSLGTKEQFFGPGTRLTVL.

This clonotype was counted many times. This chain uses TRBV12-3 or TRBV12-4 with TRBJ1-2; a weak D match, TRBD1 (6 bases). CDR3 length: 15 amino acids. Deletions cut 5 bases from V and 2 bases from J, with 15 bases between. DNA for the CDR3: TGTGCCAGCAGTCTTCAACAGGGAACCAACTATGGCTACACCTTC. Its translation is CASSLQQGTNYGYTF.

A few counts support this clonotype. One end of the junction is discordant with germline, which a read error may explain. The rearrangement links TRBV29-1 to TRBJ2-3; 7 bases are shared with TRBD1. The CDR3 is made up of 13 amino acids. CDR1 is SQVTM, CDR2 ANQGSEA, per germline. DNA for the CDR3: TGCAGCGTCGAAGGGGGCCTCACAGATACGCAGTATTTT. Translating it yields CSVEGGLTDTQYF.

The rearrangement links TRBV6-5 to TRBJ2-7; a possible D gene is TRBD1 (6 bases). The V end lost 5 bases, the J end lost 4 bases, and 9 bases lay between the germline ends. This CDR3 has 12 amino acids. Germline CDR1 is MNHEY and CDR2 is SVGAGI. In DNA, the CDR3 is TGTGCCAGCAGTAAAGGACAGTACGAGCAGTACTTC. This translates into CASSKGQYEQYF.

There are many counts of this clonotype. This rearrangement joins TRBV29-1 to TRBJ2-1, with D possibly matching TRBD1 (7 bases). The CDR3 totals 15 residues. Germline-derived CDR1 and CDR2 are SQVTM and ANQGSEA. Deletions cut 0 bases from V and 7 bases from J, with 16 bases between. Here the CDR3 DNA reads TGCAGCGTTGAAGATCGGGGGACAGTGTCTAATGAGCAGTTCTTC. Amino acids: CSVEDRGTVSNEQFF.

This clonotype has just a few counts. The rearrangement joins TRBV7-8 to TRBJ2-7; D might be TRBD2 (7 bases). With 5 bases removed from V and 0 bases from J, the gap between germline ends came to 17 bases. CDR1 and CDR2 (germline): SGHVS, FQNEAQ. The CDR3 runs 16 residues. CDR3: CASSTGGGRISYEQYF. CDR3 bases: TGTGCCAGCAGCACCGGCGGGGGCAGGATCTCCTACGAGCAGTACTTC.

This clonotype has only a few counts. V is TRBV19 and J is TRBJ1-4; D gene uncertain. Trimming removed 5 bases at V and 6 bases at J, with 16 bases between. Germline CDR1 LNHDA, CDR2 SQIVND (reference sequence). The CDR3 extends over 15 amino acids. CDR3 bases: TGTGCCAGTAGTCGTCAAAACTCGAGAGATGAAAAACTGTTTTTT. Residues: CASSRQNSRDEKLFF.

This chain links TRBV3-1 with TRBJ2-7; D is uncertain. V shed 2 bases and J shed 6 bases, with 5 bases lying between them. Looked up from germline, CDR1 is LGHDT and CDR2 is YNNKEL (reference sequence). This CDR3 contains 11 residues. Here the CDR3 DNA reads TGTGCCAGCAGCCAAAGGAGCGAGCAGTACTTC. This sequence encodes CASSQRSEQYF.

A few counts support this clonotype. This chain joins TRBV4-1 and TRBJ2-3; no clear D. Trimming pared 0 bases from V and 10 bases from J, leaving 11 bases between. Germline V CDR1 and CDR2: MGHRA, YSYEKL. The CDR3 is made up of 13 amino acids. The CDR3 sequence: CASSQDVAFAQYF. CDR3 nucleotide sequence: TGCGCCAGCAGCCAAGATGTGGCTTTCGCGCAGTATTTT.